This T cell receptor (beta chain) derives from a study of metastatic and nonmetastatic thyroid tumors. With 3 bases removed from V and 4 bases from J, the gap between germline ends came to 13 bases. Germline V gene sequence: CDR1 KGHDR, CDR2 SFDVKD. The CDR3 is 15 residues long. Among the patients, none had received any treatment before thyroid surgery. TCRdb redid the clone calls on the PCR reads using MiXCR. The top ten clones hold 14% of a sample with roughly 21,000 clones, about 30% of them seen once. Only a few counts were recorded for this clone. The sequenced material came from tumor tissue. The source is a male donor with papillary thyroid cancer or a benign thyroid nodule (not recorded which). Some clones in this sample may be carry-over from other donors' samples. The V gene is TRBV24-1, the J gene TRBJ2-3; perhaps TRBD1 as D (7 bases). CDR3 coding DNA: TGTGCCACCAGTGATAGGGGCAGGGGGGCAGATACGCAGTATTTT. It is translated as CATSDRGRGADTQYF.